This TCR beta chain is drawn from a study of shared clonotypes between healthy human individuals. Overall study results and limits: Non-shared clonotypes showed lower generation probabilities than clonotypes common to all four donors. Memory subsets generally showed smaller estimated richness than naive subsets did. Large depth notwithstanding, sorted-subset sequencing proved incomplete by rarefaction.

The authors loaded roughly 200 ng DNA, approximately 30,000 T cell genomes, into sorted-subset replicate PCRs. Clones were sequenced by immunoSEQ multiplex PCR, and TCRdb holds only the in-frame ones, with some missing. Here the sample spans under 750,000 clones, 72% being singletons. V was clipped by 4 bases and J by 0 bases, with 13 bases between them. The CDR3 runs 17 residues. Per the germline V gene, CDR1 is MRHNA and CDR2 is SNTAGT. This clone was seen a single time. Its specificity is unknown. V gene TRBV6-4 combines with J gene TRBJ2-6, with unresolved D. The sequenced material came from memory CD4+ T cells sorted from blood. Subset defined: CD45RA-negative fraction. The receptor comes from a woman younger than 45 in good health. The CDR3: CASSVRATDSGANVLTF. The CDR3 DNA reads TGTGCCAGCAGTGTCCGGGCCACCGACTCTGGGGCCAACGTCCTGACTTTC.